This T cell receptor (beta chain) is drawn from a study of blood T cell repertoires in COVID-19. After removal of 5 bases from V and 0 bases from J, the junction contained 4 bases not matched to a gene. Germline assignment: CDR1 MDHEN and CDR2 SYDVKM. The CDR3 is 15 amino acids. Here immunoSEQ multiplex PCR was the method, and the copy in TCRdb shows in-frame clones only, minus some. Of around 120,000 clones listed, 70% to 90% are singletons. This receptor was obtained from a woman between 45 and 60 years old who had recovered from COVID-19. V is TRBV28 and J is TRBJ1-5; TRBD1 agrees at 7 bases. Sequences were obtained from PBMCs or T cells enriched from blood (not recorded which). CDR3 bases: TGTGCCAGCAGTGTGGACAGGAGTAGCAATCAGCCCCAGCATTTT. Translating gives CASSVDRSSNQPQHF. Full variable domain (remainder filled in from reference TRBV28 and TRBJ1-5): DVKVTQSSRYLVKRTGEKVFLECVQDMDHENMFWYRQDPGLGLRLIYFSYDVKMKEKGDIPEGYSVSREKKERFSLILESASTNQTSMYLCASSVDRSSNQPQHFGDGTRLSIL.